The clone carrying this TCR beta chain appeared a few times. What it binds is not known. CDR3 and TCR beta VDJ profiling relied on genomic DNA as the template. TCRdb passed the reads through MiXCR, listing each CDR3 protein once. The sample has some 130,000 distinct CDR3 sequences; 41% are singletons. These data originate in a study of CD8+CD57+ T cells in acquired aplastic anemia. Study-wide background: On average, sorted CD4+ and CD8+ cells gave 3.2 ug of DNA. Healthy donors yielded some 11 million CD4+ cell reads on average. Study results and limitations: Between the patient and control groups, CD8+ Simpson's diversity did not differ significantly.

The CDR3 runs to 14 residues. Germline loops: CDR1 ENHRY, CDR2 SYGVKD. V shed 10 bases and J shed 4 bases, with 19 bases lying between them. This receptor was obtained from a human donor in good health, serving as a control. Sequencing was done on a sample of sorted CD4+, CD8+, or CD8+CD57+ T cells (not recorded which) from PBMCs. This chain connects TRBV10-3 to TRBJ1-1, with a possible D match to TRBD1 (5 bases). The CDR3 protein is CASRTFGNRTEAFF. DNA for the CDR3: TGTGCCAGCAGGACATTTGGGAATCGCACTGAAGCTTTCTTT.